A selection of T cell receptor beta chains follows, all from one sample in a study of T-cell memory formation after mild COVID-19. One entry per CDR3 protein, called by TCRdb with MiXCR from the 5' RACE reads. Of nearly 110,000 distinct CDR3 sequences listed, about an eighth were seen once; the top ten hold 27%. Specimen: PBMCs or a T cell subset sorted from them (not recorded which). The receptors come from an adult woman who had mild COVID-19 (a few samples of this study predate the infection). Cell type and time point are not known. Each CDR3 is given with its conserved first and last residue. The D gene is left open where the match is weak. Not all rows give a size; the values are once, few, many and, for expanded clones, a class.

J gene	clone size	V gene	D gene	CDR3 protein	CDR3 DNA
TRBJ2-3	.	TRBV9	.	CASSEGGSSTDTQYF	TGTGCCAGCAGCGAGGGGGGGTCTAGCACAGATACGCAGTATTTT
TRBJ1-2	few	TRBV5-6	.	CASSLVGFRNYGYTF	TGTGCCAGCAGCTTGGTAGGGTTTCGGAACTATGGCTACACCTTC
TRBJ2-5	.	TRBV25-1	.	CASSEDYQETQYF	TGTGCCAGCAGTGAGGACTACCAAGAGACCCAGTACTTC
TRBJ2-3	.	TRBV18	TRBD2	CASSPRRLAGGEDTQYF	TGTGCCAGCTCACCGCGCCGACTAGCGGGGGGCGAGGATACGCAGTATTTT
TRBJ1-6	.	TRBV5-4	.	CASSSGRADSPLHF	TGTGCCAGCAGCTCTGGCAGGGCGGATTCACCCCTCCACTTT
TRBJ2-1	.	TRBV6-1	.	CASSEVVDEQFF	TGTGCCAGCAGTGAAGTGGTGGATGAGCAGTTCTTC
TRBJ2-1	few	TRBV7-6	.	CASSLDGSLSYNEQFF	TGTGCCAGCAGCTTAGACGGGAGCCTTTCTTACAATGAGCAGTTCTTC
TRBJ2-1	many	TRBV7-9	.	CASSLVGLSYNEQFF	TGTGCCAGCAGCTTAGTCGGCCTTTCCTACAATGAGCAGTTCTTC
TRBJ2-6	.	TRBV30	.	CAWSQGSGANVLTF	TGTGCCTGGAGTCAGGGGTCTGGGGCCAACGTCCTGACTTTC
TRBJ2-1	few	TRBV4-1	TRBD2	CASSVRLAGHNEQFF	TGCGCCAGCAGCGTACGACTAGCGGGGCACAATGAGCAGTTCTTC
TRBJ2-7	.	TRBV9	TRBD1	CASSASGTGTEQYF	TGTGCCAGCAGCGCGTCCGGGACAGGGACCGAGCAGTACTTC
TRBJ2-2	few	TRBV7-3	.	CASSITPLQGTGELFF	TGTGCCAGCAGCATCACACCATTACAGGGAACCGGGGAGCTGTTTTTT
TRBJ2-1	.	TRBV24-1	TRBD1	CATSDLPRTGRSYNEQFF	TGTGCCACCAGTGATTTGCCAAGGACAGGGAGGTCCTACAATGAGCAGTTCTTC
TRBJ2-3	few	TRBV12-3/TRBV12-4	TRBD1	CASKPGQGDTDTQYF	TGTGCCAGCAAACCGGGACAGGGAGACACAGATACGCAGTATTTT
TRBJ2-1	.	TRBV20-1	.	CSARDLSSGLRNEQFF	TGCAGTGCTAGAGATCTTTCGAGCGGACTACGCAATGAGCAGTTCTTC
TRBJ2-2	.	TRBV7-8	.	CASSLGRDIRAGELFF	TGTGCCAGCAGCTTAGGCCGGGACATCCGGGCAGGGGAGCTGTTTTTT
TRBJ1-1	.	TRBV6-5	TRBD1	CASSFQGAPVAEAFF	TGTGCCAGCAGTTTTCAGGGGGCGCCGGTCGCTGAAGCTTTCTTT
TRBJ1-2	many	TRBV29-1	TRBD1	CSVGPTGVNYGYTF	TGCAGCGTTGGGCCGACAGGGGTTAACTATGGCTACACCTTC
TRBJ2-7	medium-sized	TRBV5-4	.	CASSLGGVGLLSYEQYF	TGTGCCAGCAGCTTGGGAGGCGTGGGCTTGCTCTCCTACGAGCAGTACTTC
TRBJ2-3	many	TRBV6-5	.	CASSPPFTDTQYF	TGTGCCAGCAGTCCTCCTTTCACAGATACGCAGTATTTT
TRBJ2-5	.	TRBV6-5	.	CASSRERGPETQYF	TGTGCCAGCAGTAGAGAACGGGGCCCAGAGACCCAGTACTTC
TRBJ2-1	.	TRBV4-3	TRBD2	CASSLQGRLAGGPGNEQFF	TGCGCCAGCAGCCTCCAAGGGAGGCTAGCGGGAGGTCCCGGCAATGAGCAGTTCTTC
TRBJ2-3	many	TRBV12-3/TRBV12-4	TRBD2	CASSFGRGGFTQYF	TGTGCCAGCAGTTTTGGGCGGGGGGGCTTCACGCAGTATTTT
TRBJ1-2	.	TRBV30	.	CAWSHLDLWYGYTF	TGTGCCTGGAGTCACCTCGACTTGTGGTATGGCTACACCTTC
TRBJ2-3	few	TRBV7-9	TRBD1	CASRVRDRYTDTQYF	TGTGCCAGCAGGGTCCGGGACAGATACACAGATACGCAGTATTTT
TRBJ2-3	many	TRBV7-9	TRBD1	CASPDGTGGVDTQYF	TGTGCCAGCCCAGACGGGACAGGGGGCGTAGATACGCAGTATTTT
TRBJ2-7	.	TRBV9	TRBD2	CASSVGAGGAEQYF	TGTGCCAGCAGCGTAGGGGCGGGGGGAGCCGAGCAGTACTTC
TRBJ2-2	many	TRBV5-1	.	CASSFRAVTGELFF	TGCGCCAGCAGCTTTAGGGCGGTCACCGGGGAGCTGTTTTTT
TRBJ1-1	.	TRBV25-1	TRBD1	CASGQGGTEAFF	TGTGCCAGCGGACAGGGGGGGACTGAAGCTTTCTTT
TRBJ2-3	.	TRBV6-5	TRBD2	CASSYLGGSTDTQYF	TGTGCCAGCAGTTACCTCGGGGGGAGCACAGATACGCAGTATTTT
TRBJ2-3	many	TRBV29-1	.	CSVESGGDTDTQYF	TGCAGCGTTGAATCGGGCGGAGACACAGATACGCAGTATTTT
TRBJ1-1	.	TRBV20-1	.	CSARRRLNTEAFF	TGCAGTGCTAGGCGCAGACTGAACACTGAAGCTTTCTTT
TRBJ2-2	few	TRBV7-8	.	CASSLGTLGTGELFF	TGTGCCAGCAGCTTAGGTACCCTGGGTACCGGGGAGCTGTTTTTT
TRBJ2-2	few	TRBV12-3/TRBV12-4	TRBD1	CASREQGMFAGELFF	TGTGCCAGCAGAGAACAGGGGATGTTCGCCGGGGAGCTGTTTTTT
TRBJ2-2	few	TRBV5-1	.	CASSLELGHTGELFF	TGCGCCAGCAGCTTGGAGTTAGGGCACACCGGGGAGCTGTTTTTT
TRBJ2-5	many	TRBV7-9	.	CASSLLGVGLEETQYF	TGTGCCAGCAGCCTTCTCGGGGTTGGTTTGGAAGAGACCCAGTACTTC
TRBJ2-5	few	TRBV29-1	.	CSVRGWREEARETQYF	TGCAGCGTGAGGGGTTGGAGGGAAGAGGCGAGGGAGACCCAGTACTTC
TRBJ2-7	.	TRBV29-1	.	CSVEDPISYEQYF	TGCAGCGTTGAAGATCCTATTTCCTACGAGCAGTACTTC
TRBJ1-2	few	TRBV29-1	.	CSVGTQEGGYTF	TGCAGCGTGGGGACGCAGGAGGGCGGCTACACCTTC
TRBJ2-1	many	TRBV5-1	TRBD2	CASSLSAGGLNEQFF	TGCGCCAGCAGCTTGTCAGCGGGAGGGCTCAATGAGCAGTTCTTC
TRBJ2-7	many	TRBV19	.	CASSIYVTGDPYEQYF	TGTGCCAGTAGTATTTATGTCACAGGCGATCCCTACGAGCAGTACTTC
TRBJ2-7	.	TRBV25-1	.	CASSEVSEEYF	TGTGCCAGCAGTGAAGTGTCAGAAGAGTACTTC
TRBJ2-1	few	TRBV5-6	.	CASSYQSGSSEQFF	TGTGCCAGCAGCTACCAAAGTGGTAGCTCTGAGCAGTTCTTC
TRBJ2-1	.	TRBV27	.	CASSFGRASNNEQFF	TGTGCCAGCAGTTTCGGTAGGGCCAGTAACAATGAGCAGTTCTTC
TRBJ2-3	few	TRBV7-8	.	CASSPLHPGPILADTQYF	TGTGCCAGCAGCCCCCTCCACCCGGGACCCATTTTGGCAGATACGCAGTATTTT
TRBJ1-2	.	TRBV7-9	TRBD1	CASSLGTGLDGYTF	TGTGCCAGCAGCTTAGGGACAGGTTTGGATGGCTACACCTTC
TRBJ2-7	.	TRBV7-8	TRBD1	CASSLGWTGSYEQYF	TGTGCCAGCAGCTTAGGTTGGACAGGATCCTACGAGCAGTACTTC
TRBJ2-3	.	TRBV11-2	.	CASSLGHLGTDTQYF	TGTGCCAGCAGCTTAGGGCATTTGGGCACAGATACGCAGTATTTT
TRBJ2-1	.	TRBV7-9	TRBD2	CASSPAGGVAGSYNEQFF	TGTGCCAGCAGCCCGGCGGGAGGGGTAGCGGGCTCCTACAATGAGCAGTTCTTC
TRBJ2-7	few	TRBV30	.	CAWSPGTLYEQYF	TGTGCCTGGAGTCCTGGGACCCTCTACGAGCAGTACTTC